A selection of T cell receptor beta chains follows, all from one sample in a study of cytomegalovirus exposure and HLA in healthy donors. The data were produced by immunoSEQ multiplex PCR, yet TCRdb's version contains in-frame clones alone and is incomplete. Of approximately 190,000 clones in the sample, roughly 80% were seen once. The sample taken for sequencing was PBMCs. The receptors stem from a woman younger than 35 in good health and CMV-seronegative. The CDR3 runs from the conserved cysteine through the conserved F or W. Each record gives: V gene, J gene, CDR3 length, CDR3 protein.

v_gene: TRBV6-5
j_gene: TRBJ1-5
len: 14
CDR3aa: CASSSGQPNQPQHF

v_gene: TRBV27
j_gene: TRBJ1-2
len: 13
CDR3aa: CASGNDRNYGYTF

v_gene: TRBV7-9
j_gene: TRBJ2-7
len: 14
CDR3aa: CASSSRTSSHEQYF

v_gene: TRBV11-3
j_gene: TRBJ2-2
len: 20
CDR3aa: CASSSQRPSGRFPNTGELFF

v_gene: TRBV30
j_gene: TRBJ2-5
len: 13
CDR3aa: CAWSRESYETQYF

v_gene: TRBV11-2
j_gene: TRBJ2-5
len: 16
CDR3aa: CASSLVGGGAGETQYF

v_gene: TRBV6-6
j_gene: TRBJ1-2
len: 16
CDR3aa: CASSYPGTGVTYGYTF

v_gene: TRBV5-5
j_gene: TRBJ1-1
len: 14
CDR3aa: CASSLVGGHTEAFF

v_gene: TRBV9
j_gene: TRBJ2-1
len: 15
CDR3aa: CASSQTTSSLNEQFF

v_gene: TRBV4-3
j_gene: TRBJ2-1
len: 17
CDR3aa: CASSQSLGSPLYNEQFF

v_gene: TRBV28
j_gene: TRBJ1-4
len: 16
CDR3aa: CASSLSGQGANEKLFF

v_gene: TRBV7-9
j_gene: TRBJ1-4
len: 16
CDR3aa: CASSSQGLATNEKLFF

v_gene: TRBV28
j_gene: TRBJ1-4
len: 14
CDR3aa: CASSSGEVYEKLFF

v_gene: TRBV6-5
j_gene: TRBJ1-1
len: 14
CDR3aa: CASSYSGLNTEAFF

v_gene: TRBV7-6
j_gene: TRBJ2-3
len: 11
CDR3aa: CASSFEDTQYF

v_gene: TRBV27
j_gene: TRBJ2-3
len: 15
CDR3aa: CASAPGSGRPDTQYF

v_gene: TRBV21-1
j_gene: TRBJ1-4
len: 15
CDR3aa: CASSPRTGVKEKLFF

v_gene: TRBV9
j_gene: TRBJ2-3
len: 14
CDR3aa: CASSVDYGQGKKYF

v_gene: TRBV30
j_gene: TRBJ2-5
len: 14
CDR3aa: CAWNPGRGGETQYF

v_gene: TRBV5-1
j_gene: TRBJ2-1
len: 13
CDR3aa: CASSFTGGVEQFF

v_gene: TRBV4-1
j_gene: TRBJ1-2
len: 19
CDR3aa: CASSPSPLSTGQGDDGYTF